This passage covers 30 T cell receptor beta chains from one sample sequenced in a study of CD8+ T cells in alopecia areata. cDNA prepared by RNA extraction and subsequent reverse transcription served as the template for sequencing. Method: immunoSEQ multiplex PCR; TCRdb's copy keeps in-frame clones and lacks some. The sample consists of over 150,000 clones, roughly three fifths of them appearing once. Treatment: oral pan-JAK inhibitor, 5-10 mg twice daily. Sequenced material: CD4+ T cells sorted from blood, taken at week 4, from a patient treated with tofacitinib. These receptors were collected from a human donor with alopecia areata.

The sample holds a few counts of this clone. The identical CDR3 is also encoded by other nucleotide sequences in the sample. This chain links TRBV29-1 with TRBJ2-3; D is unclear. V lost 4 bases to trimming and J lost 3 bases, with 2 bases between them. The germline CDR1 and CDR2 sequences are SQVTM and ANQGSEA. The CDR3 contains 10 residues. CDR3 coding DNA: TGCAGCGTTGGGACAGATACGCAGTATTTT. Translated, it gives CSVGTDTQYF.

The genes are TRBV5-1 and TRBJ2-2; D is perhaps TRBD2 (5 bases). V was shortened by 4 bases and J by 5 bases, with 9 bases between the two germline ends. The CDR3 consists of 13 residues. The germline gives CDR1 SGHRS, CDR2 YFSETQ. CDR3 DNA: TGCGCCAGCAGCGGGAGAGGGACCGGGGAGCTGTTTTTT. Translation gives CASSGRGTGELFF.

This sequence joins TRBV2 and TRBJ1-2; 8 nucleotides line up with TRBD1. The CDR3 has 14 residues. The J segment lost 5 bases and the V segment lost 2 bases, leaving 4 bases of the junction unmatched. Germline CDR1 and CDR2: SNHLY and FYNNEI. The CDR3 nucleotides read TGTGCCAGCAGTGAAATCGACAGGGGATATGGCTACACCTTC. It specifies CASSEIDRGYGYTF.

This clone was counted only a few times. Other DNA sequences in this specimen translate into the identical CDR3. The chain employs TRBV7-9 and TRBJ1-2; the D is unclear. The CDR3 extends over 11 amino acids. Germline V gene lookup returns CDR1 SEHNR and CDR2 FQNEAQ (reference sequence). Trimming shortened V by 4 bases and J by 8 bases, and 8 bases separated the two germline ends. The CDR3 loop is CASSSARGYTF. As DNA, the CDR3 is TGTGCCAGCAGCTCCGCCCGAGGCTACACCTTC. Full variable domain (remainder filled in from reference TRBV7-9 and TRBJ1-2): DTGVSQNPRHKITKRGQNVTFRCDPISEHNRLYWYRQTLGQGPEFLTYFQNEAQLEKSRLLSDRFSAERPKGSFSTLEIQRTEQGDSAMYLCASSSARGYTFGSGTRLTVV.

The chain uses TRBV7-2 and TRBJ1-5; D possibly corresponds to TRBD1 (6 bases). Looked up from germline, CDR1 is SGHTA and CDR2 is FQGNSA. V lost 0 bases, J lost 6 bases, and 15 bases lay in between. CDR3 length: 16 amino acids. This CDR3 is CASSLASRGAGQPQHF. CDR3 DNA sequence: TGTGCCAGCAGCTTAGCCAGCAGGGGAGCTGGTCAGCCCCAGCATTTT.

V and J are TRBV6-5 and TRBJ1-2; D perhaps matches TRBD1 (6 bases). This CDR3 contains 15 residues. Trimming stripped 3 bases from V and 3 bases from J, with 14 bases between. Germline CDR1 MNHEY, CDR2 SVGAGI. For the CDR3, the DNA is TGTGCCAGCAGTTATACACAGGGTAGGGACTATGGCTACACCTTC. It specifies CASSYTQGRDYGYTF.

CDR3 DNA: TGTGCCAGCGGGACTAGCGGGACACAAGAGACCCAGTACTTC. Amino acid sequence: CASGTSGTQETQYF. The chain uses TRBV9 and TRBJ2-5; 13 bases line up with TRBD2. This CDR3 is built from 14 residues. V was pared by 7 bases and J by 2 bases, with 2 bases of the junction left unmatched. Germline CDR1 is SGDLS and CDR2 is YYNGEE. The full variable domain, with the rest looked up from reference TRBV9 and TRBJ2-5, is DSGVTQTPKHLITATGQRVTLRCSPRSGDLSVYWYQQSLDQGLQFLIQYYNGEERAKGNILERFSAQQFPDLHSELNLSSLELGDSALYFCASGTSGTQETQYFGPGTRLLVL.

This clone was counted many times. The sample has other DNA sequences that encode this CDR3 too. This sequence joins TRBV5-1 and TRBJ2-7; D might be TRBD1 (5 bases). This CDR3 region has 12 residues. Germline lookup yields CDR1 SGHRS and CDR2 YFSETQ. The V gene lost 4 bases and the J gene lost 4 bases, with 9 bases spanning the gap. As DNA, the CDR3 is TGCGCCAGCAGCCAGGACACTTACGAGCAGTACTTC. Translated, it gives CASSQDTYEQYF. The full variable domain, rest sourced from reference TRBV5-1 and TRBJ2-7, is KAGVTQTPRYLIKTRGQQVTLSCSPISGHRSVSWYQQTPGQGLQFLFEYFSETQRNKGNFPGRFSGRQFSNSRSEMNVSTLELGDSALYLCASSQDTYEQYFGPGTRLTVT.

The genes are TRBV9 and TRBJ1-2; TRBD1 might be the D (5 bases). Germline CDR1 SGDLS, CDR2 YYNGEE. V lost 4 bases and J lost 0, with 13 bases in between. CDR3 length: 15 residues. Written as DNA, the CDR3 is TGTGCCAGCAGCACAGGATTGACAACTAACTATGGCTACACCTTC. Protein sequence: CASSTGLTTNYGYTF.

V usage is TRBV29-1 and J usage is TRBJ2-5; TRBD1 aligns across 11 bases. Germline loops: CDR1 SQVTM, CDR2 ANQGSEA. This CDR3 contains 12 residues. The J segment lost 4 bases and the V segment lost 6 bases, leaving 1 base of the junction unmatched. CDR3 loop: CSVGTGGETQYF. CDR3 bases: TGCAGCGTCGGGACAGGGGGAGAGACCCAGTACTTC.

This clone was counted only a few times. The rearrangement links TRBV2 to TRBJ2-1; D not resolved. The germline gives CDR1 SNHLY, CDR2 FYNNEI. The V and J ends lost 9 bases and 8 bases respectively, with 17 bases between them. The CDR3 covers 13 residues. The CDR3 DNA sequence: TGTGCCAGTCTCCAGACGAACCGCGATGAGCAGTTCTTC. It codes for CASLQTNRDEQFF.

The rearrangement links TRBV4-3 to TRBJ2-5; 11 bases are shared with TRBD2. V was pared by 4 bases and J by 1 base, with 8 bases of the junction left unmatched. This CDR3 comprises 17 residues. CDR1 is LGHNA and CDR2 is YSLEER in the germline V gene. The CDR3 loop is CASSRLAGRQFQETQYF. The CDR3 nucleotides read TGCGCCAGCAGCCGACTAGCGGGACGTCAGTTCCAAGAGACCCAGTACTTC.

This chain uses TRBV29-1 with TRBJ2-1; TRBD2 might be the D (6 bases). The V end lost 5 bases, the J end lost 0 bases, and 14 bases lay between the germline ends. Germline V gene data show CDR1 as SQVTM and CDR2 as ANQGSEA. The CDR3 totals 15 residues. The CDR3 region has the DNA TGCAGCGTTAGACGGGAGACCAGCTCCTACAATGAGCAGTTCTTC. This codes for CSVRRETSSYNEQFF.

The chain combines TRBV30 with TRBJ2-6; D gene unclear. The CDR3 spans 13 residues. V was clipped by 3 bases and J by 2 bases, with 5 bases between them. Germline loops: CDR1 GTSNPN, CDR2 SVGIG (reference sequence). The CDR3: CAWRFPGANVLTF. In nucleotides, the CDR3 is TGTGCCTGGAGATTTCCTGGGGCCAACGTCCTGACTTTC.

The V gene is TRBV15, the J gene TRBJ2-7; D may be TRBD1 (6 bases). With 2 bases removed from V and 5 bases from J, the gap between germline ends came to 16 bases. Germline assignment: CDR1 LNHNV and CDR2 YYDKDF (reference sequence). This CDR3 comprises 15 residues. The CDR3 DNA reads as TGTGCCACCAGCAGACCCCAAGGGGGTAGAAACGAGCAGTACTTC. Its protein is CATSRPQGGRNEQYF.

The table lists this clone with a few counts. The rearrangement links TRBV7-9 to TRBJ2-1; D gene uncertain. V dropped 0 bases and J dropped 2 bases, with 14 bases sitting between them. This CDR3 has 17 amino acids. Germline V lookup: CDR1 SEHNR, CDR2 FQNEAQ (reference sequence). The CDR3 spells CASSLAGGRWTYNEQFF. CDR3 nucleotides: TGTGCCAGCAGCTTAGCAGGCGGCAGATGGACCTACAATGAGCAGTTCTTC.

J is TRBJ2-7 and V is TRBV2; 9 bases match TRBD1. CDR1 is SNHLY, CDR2 FYNNEI, per germline. J was trimmed by 0 bases and V by 6 bases; bases with no gene match: 3. The CDR3 sequence is 14 residues long. The CDR3 sequence: CASRLGQGSYEQYF. CDR3 nucleotides: TGTGCCAGCAGGTTGGGACAGGGCTCCTACGAGCAGTACTTC.

This chain joins TRBV7-2 and TRBJ2-6, with D unclear. The CDR3 sequence is 15 residues long. Germline V CDR1 and CDR2: SGHTA, FQGNSA. V lost 5 bases and J 0 bases, leaving 8 bases between the germline ends. The CDR3 reads CASSPLLSGANVLTF. CDR3 DNA sequence: TGTGCCAGCAGCCCCCTCCTCTCTGGGGCCAACGTCCTGACTTTC.

The chain recombines TRBV29-1 with TRBJ2-3, with D maybe TRBD1 (5 bases). V lost 7 bases to trimming and J lost 6 bases, with 11 bases between them. The germline gives CDR1 SQVTM, CDR2 ANQGSEA. This CDR3 spans 11 amino acids. The CDR3 reads CSGAGKDTQYF. CDR3 DNA: TGCAGCGGAGCAGGGAAGGATACGCAGTATTTT.

Note on this clone: In the same sample, other DNA sequences code for this CDR3. The CDR3 DNA is TGCAGCGTCTCGACAGGGCAAGAGACCCAGTACTTC. It is translated as CSVSTGQETQYF. The rearrangement uses TRBV29-1 and TRBJ2-5; 7 nucleotides agree with TRBD1. Germline CDR1 is SQVTM and CDR2 is ANQGSEA. This CDR3 has 12 residues. V shed 6 bases and J 2 bases; nucleotides not matched to a gene: 3. Together with reference TRBV29-1 and TRBJ2-5, the CDR3 gives the full variable domain: SAVISQKPSRDICQRGTSLTIQCQVDSQVTMMFWYRQQPGQSLTLIATANQGSEATYESGFVIDKFPISRPNLTFSTLTVSNMSPEDSSIYLCSVSTGQETQYFGPGTRLLVL.

The chain couples TRBV23-1 to TRBJ2-7, with 7 bases identical to TRBD1. TRBV23-1 is identified as an open reading frame with a role that is uncertain. The CDR3 sequence is 17 residues long. V was clipped by 8 bases and J by 4 bases; unmatched bases: 20. The CDR3, as DNA: TGCGCCAGCGGTGACAGGGACGGCGTCTGGGAGAGGTACGAGCAGTACTTC. Translated: CASGDRDGVWERYEQYF.

This clone has only one observation. The CDR3: CASSPSDTIYGYTF. The CDR3 nucleotides are TGTGCCAGCAGCCCATCGGACACGATCTATGGCTACACCTTC. The chain joins TRBV7-9 to TRBJ1-2; D may be TRBD1 (5 bases). This CDR3 has 14 residues. The germline V gene has CDR1 SEHNR and CDR2 FQNEAQ (reference sequence). The V end lost 5 bases, the J end lost 4 bases, and 14 bases lay between the germline ends.

This sequence joins TRBV18 and TRBJ1-1; D call uncertain. Germline assignment: CDR1 KGHSH and CDR2 LQKENI. The CDR3 is 16 residues long. The V end lost 0 bases, the J end lost 0 bases, and 11 bases lay between the germline ends. This CDR3 is CASSPPEGRMNTEAFF. The CDR3 DNA reads TGTGCCAGCTCACCACCGGAGGGCAGGATGAACACTGAAGCTTTCTTT.

The chain joins TRBV29-1 to TRBJ2-1; D call uncertain. This CDR3 comprises 13 residues. Germline V gene data show CDR1 as SQVTM and CDR2 as ANQGSEA. V lost 1 base, J lost 0 bases, and 4 bases lay in between. In nucleotides, the CDR3 is TGCAGCGTTGAAGTGAGCTCCTACAATGAGCAGTTCTTC. Residues: CSVEVSSYNEQFF.

CDR3 sequence reads: CAWSIPRSSSGANVLTF. The DNA of the CDR3 is TGTGCCTGGAGTATCCCCCGTTCAAGCTCTGGGGCCAACGTCCTGACTTTC. The V gene is TRBV30, the J gene TRBJ2-6; D is undetermined. The V gene's germline CDR1 is GTSNPN and CDR2 SVGIG (reference sequence). V was clipped by 2 bases and J by 0 bases, with 14 bases between them. The CDR3 is made up of 17 amino acids.

The chain joins TRBV5-1 to TRBJ1-1, with D possibly TRBD1 on 5 matching bases. The CDR3 totals 16 residues. Trimming pared 0 bases from V and 1 base from J, leaving 13 bases between. CDR1 and CDR2 (germline): SGHRS, YFSETQ. CDR3 in amino acids: CASSLEGQGGNTEAFF. The CDR3, as DNA: TGCGCCAGCAGCTTGGAAGGGCAGGGCGGGAACACTGAAGCTTTCTTT. Drawing the rest from reference TRBV5-1 and TRBJ1-1, the complete variable domain is KAGVTQTPRYLIKTRGQQVTLSCSPISGHRSVSWYQQTPGQGLQFLFEYFSETQRNKGNFPGRFSGRQFSNSRSEMNVSTLELGDSALYLCASSLEGQGGNTEAFFGQGTRLTVV.

This clone was recorded a few times. The chain employs TRBV29-1 and TRBJ2-7, with 10 bases matching TRBD1. The CDR3 consists of 12 residues. Germline CDR1 is SQVTM and CDR2 is ANQGSEA. V lost 6 bases, J lost 6 bases, and 5 bases stayed unmatched. Here the CDR3 DNA reads TGCAGCGTAGCTGACAGGGGGCTCGAGCAGTACTTC. Its protein is CSVADRGLEQYF.

The chain joins TRBV30 to TRBJ2-7; maybe TRBD1 (6 bases). In germline, CDR1 is GTSNPN, CDR2 SVGIG (reference sequence). Trimming pared 4 bases from V and 3 bases from J, leaving 13 bases between. CDR3 length equals 13 residues. CDR3: CAWNQDSLYEQYF. The CDR3 nucleotides read TGTGCCTGGAACCAGGACAGCCTCTACGAGCAGTACTTC.

This clone was seen only a few times. The DNA for the CDR3 is TGTGCCAGCAGTTACGGTGCCGGGGAGCTGTTTTTT. Its translation is CASSYGAGELFF. The chain joins TRBV6-5 to TRBJ2-2; no reliable D call. Germline lookup yields CDR1 MNHEY and CDR2 SVGAGI. The CDR3 length is 12 residues. Between the trimmed V and J ends, which lost 2 bases and 6 bases, there was a span of 4 bases.

This sequence joins TRBV21-1 and TRBJ1-1. TRBV21-1 is tagged as a pseudogene. The CDR3 runs 14 residues. CDR3 region: CASSIGRTSQRAFF. The CDR3 DNA reads as TGTGCCAGCAGCATAGGTCGGACGTCGCAAAGAGCTTTCTTT.